The next 30 T cell receptor beta chains were all read from a single sample in a study of blood T cell repertoires in COVID-19. Repertoires were generated with immunoSEQ multiplex PCR, while TCRdb's copy carries only in-frame clones and drops some. The sample lists some 180,000 clones, roughly 82% occurring once. Sequencing was carried out using peripheral blood. All receptors derive from a human donor in a cohort sampled during active COVID-19.

The chain employs TRBV29-1 and TRBJ2-1; 11 bases match TRBD2. With V trimmed by 7 bases and J by 7 bases, 9 bases remained unmatched. The CDR3 covers 14 residues. Germline V gene lookup returns CDR1 SQVTM and CDR2 ANQGSEA. The CDR3 DNA follows: TGCAGCGCGCATAGCGGGAGGGCCGCTAATGAGCAGTTCTTC. It specifies CSAHSGRAANEQFF.

About this clone: Since a far larger clone is one base different, this is likely a read error. The J gene is TRBJ2-7, the V gene TRBV6-2 or TRBV6-3; D possibly corresponds to TRBD1 (6 bases). CDR1 is MNHEY, CDR2 SVGEGT, per germline. The CDR3 length is 14 residues. This CDR3 is CANSYSGVPYEQYF. The DNA for the CDR3 is TGTGCCAACAGTTACTCAGGGGTCCCCTACGAGCAGTACTTC.

This rearrangement joins TRBV29-1 to TRBJ2-3; TRBD2 agrees at 9 bases. V lost 7 bases to trimming and J lost 4 bases; unmatched junction nucleotides: 15. CDR1 SQVTM and CDR2 ANQGSEA come from the germline V gene. This CDR3 is built from 16 residues. CDR3 in DNA: TGCAGCGCCGGGGGGAATAGCGGGAGATCACCAGATACGCAGTATTTT. It codes for CSAGGNSGRSPDTQYF.

V usage is TRBV2 and J usage is TRBJ2-3; D is unclear. Germline lookup yields CDR1 SNHLY and CDR2 FYNNEI. The CDR3 is 11 amino acids. V was clipped by 7 bases and J by 3 bases, with 5 bases between them. CDR3 residues: CASTRTDTQYF. CDR3 sequence (DNA): TGTGCCAGCACCAGAACAGATACGCAGTATTTT.

J is TRBJ2-3 and V is TRBV7-2; no reliable D call. V was pared by 5 bases and J by 10 bases, with 13 bases between. The CDR3 totals 12 residues. Germline CDR1 is SGHTA and CDR2 is FQGNSA. CDR3 in DNA: TGTGCCAGCAGCACAGTCGGCCAAGCGCAGTATTTT. This gives the protein CASSTVGQAQYF.

The chain links TRBV7-9 to TRBJ2-7, with TRBD2 identical over 7 bases. V shed 1 base, J shed 2 bases, and the junction held 2 bases outside the gene matches. This CDR3 contains 14 residues. CDR1 and CDR2 (germline): SEHNR, FQNEAQ (reference sequence). This CDR3 is CASSLVGTTYEQYF. The CDR3, as DNA: TGTGCCAGCAGCTTAGTCGGGACTACCTACGAGCAGTACTTC.

The rearrangement joins TRBV29-1 to TRBJ2-7, with 13 positions matching TRBD2. The CDR3 consists of 13 residues. Germline-derived CDR1 and CDR2 are SQVTM and ANQGSEA. J was trimmed by 7 bases and V by 5 bases; bases with no gene match: 5. The DNA of the CDR3 is TGCAGCGTTCGAGGACTAGCGGGGGAAGAGCAGTACTTC. Its protein is CSVRGLAGEEQYF.

This chain uses TRBV19 with TRBJ2-3; D might be TRBD2 (5 bases). The germline V gene has CDR1 LNHDA and CDR2 SQIVND (reference sequence). The length of the CDR3 is 16 residues. Trimming stripped 0 bases from V and 2 bases from J, with 12 bases between. The CDR3 DNA follows: TGTGCCAGTAGTATAGAGCGCGGGCTGAACACAGATACGCAGTATTTT. This sequence encodes CASSIERGLNTDTQYF.

The chain recombines TRBV20-1 with TRBJ2-3, with D possibly TRBD1 on 6 matching bases. This CDR3 has 17 residues. The germline V gene encodes CDR1 DFQATT and CDR2 SNEGSKA (reference sequence). Between the trimmed V and J ends, which lost 4 bases and 1 base, there was a span of 21 bases. The CDR3 reads CSAIDVLGGLGTDTQYF. CDR3 coding DNA: TGCAGTGCTATTGACGTTTTAGGGGGTCTGGGCACAGATACGCAGTATTTT.

V gene TRBV6-5 combines with J gene TRBJ1-1; tentative D call: TRBD1 (6 bases). Germline V gene sequence: CDR1 MNHEY, CDR2 SVGAGI. The CDR3 covers 13 residues. V was cut by 4 bases and J by 5 bases, with 11 bases left in between. In nucleotides, the CDR3 is TGTGCCAGCAGTTGGGAGAGGGGGACTGAAGCTTTCTTT. This gives the protein CASSWERGTEAFF.

Here the CDR3 DNA reads TGTGCCAGCAGTTCAGTCTTCGGGAAGGACACTGAAGCTTTCTTT. Translating gives CASSSVFGKDTEAFF. The chain joins TRBV28 to TRBJ1-1; D not resolved. V shed 4 bases and J shed 3 bases, with 15 bases lying between them. CDR3 length: 15 residues. Germline V gene sequence: CDR1 MDHEN, CDR2 SYDVKM.

The chain combines TRBV28 with TRBJ1-2; 11 bases map to TRBD1. CDR1 is MDHEN, CDR2 SYDVKM, per germline. The CDR3 loop spans 19 amino acids. V lost 3 bases to trimming and J lost 6 bases; unmatched junction nucleotides: 18. CDR3 amino acids: CASSFMLGMGQGDLDGYTF. CDR3 DNA sequence: TGTGCCAGCAGTTTTATGTTAGGAATGGGACAGGGGGATTTGGATGGCTACACCTTC.

The J gene is TRBJ2-2, the V gene TRBV27; the D gene is possibly TRBD1 (6 bases). V lost 9 bases to trimming and J lost 7 bases, with 18 bases between them. CDR3 length: 14 residues. Looked up from germline, CDR1 is MNHEY and CDR2 is SMNVEV (reference sequence). The CDR3 loop is CASWPMGANGELFF. As DNA, the CDR3 is TGTGCCAGTTGGCCGATGGGGGCTAACGGGGAGCTGTTTTTT.

The chain joins TRBV28 to TRBJ2-7; TRBD1 agrees at 7 bases. The CDR3 sequence is 15 residues long. V was clipped by 7 bases and J by 3 bases; unmatched bases: 12. Germline V lookup: CDR1 MDHEN, CDR2 SYDVKM. The CDR3 bases are TGTGCCAGCACGGACCCCGGGACAGCTCGCTACGAGCAGTACTTC. Its translation: CASTDPGTARYEQYF.

The CDR3 DNA follows: TGCGCCAGCAGCGCTGCCGGGGAAGACGGGAGCATTGGCGAGCAGTACTTC. Amino acids: CASSAAGEDGSIGEQYF. The chain uses TRBV5-1 and TRBJ2-7, with TRBD2 as a possible D gene (6 bases). The CDR3 length is 17 residues. V lost 4 bases and J lost 6, with 26 bases in between. The germline V gene has CDR1 SGHRS and CDR2 YFSETQ.

This sequence joins TRBV2 and TRBJ2-5, with no clear D. Germline lookup yields CDR1 SNHLY and CDR2 FYNNEI. Trimming cost V 3 bases and J 2 bases, with 10 bases left between them. The CDR3 loop spans 14 amino acids. The CDR3 sequence is CASSDQQTQETQYF. The CDR3 DNA reads as TGTGCCAGCAGTGACCAGCAGACTCAAGAGACCCAGTACTTC.

V and J are TRBV30 and TRBJ2-7; 11 nucleotides align to TRBD2. This CDR3 region has 15 residues. The V segment lost 3 bases and the J segment 0 bases; nucleotides outside the gene matches: 4. Germline V CDR1 and CDR2: GTSNPN, SVGIG (reference sequence). CDR3 amino acids: CAWRGTSGYSYEQYF. For the CDR3, the DNA is TGTGCCTGGAGGGGGACTAGCGGCTACTCCTACGAGCAGTACTTC. Full variable domain (rest looked up from reference TRBV30 and TRBJ2-7): SQTIHQWPATLVQPVGSPLSLECTVEGTSNPNLYWYRQAAGRGLQLLFYSVGIGQISSEVPQNLSASRPQDRQFILSSKKLLLSDSGFYLCAWRGTSGYSYEQYFGPGTRLTVT.

The chain recombines TRBV7-6 with TRBJ2-3; 10 positions agree with TRBD2. There are 15 residues in the CDR3. Germline V gives CDR1 SGHVS, CDR2 FNYEAQ. V shed 3 bases, J shed 0 bases, and the junction held 0 bases outside the gene matches. Here the CDR3 reads CASSLTSGSTDTQYF. The CDR3 DNA reads TGTGCCAGCAGCTTGACTAGCGGGAGCACAGATACGCAGTATTTT.

The genes are TRBV15 and TRBJ2-1, with 12 positions matching TRBD2. The CDR3 spans 16 residues. Trimming at V came to 2 bases and at J to 6 bases, leaving 5 bases not matched to a gene. CDR1 and CDR2 from the germline V gene are LNHNV and YYDKDF (reference sequence). CDR3 coding DNA: TGTGCCACCAGCAGACCGGGACTAGCGGGTTTCAATGAGCAGTTCTTC. Protein sequence: CATSRPGLAGFNEQFF.

The gene calls are TRBV7-2 and TRBJ2-5; 8 nucleotides align to TRBD1. CDR3 length: 18 amino acids. Losses at the gene ends were 1 base for V and 1 base for J; bases not matched to a gene: 11. Germline V gene data show CDR1 as SGHTA and CDR2 as FQGNSA. CDR3 sequence: CASSLEAGGPATQETQYF. CDR3 coding DNA: TGTGCCAGCAGCTTAGAGGCAGGGGGCCCCGCCACCCAAGAGACCCAGTACTTC.

The chain has TRBV24-1 and TRBJ2-5; TRBD2 matches 10 bases. V shed 6 bases and J 1 base; nucleotides not matched to a gene: 4. The CDR3 extends over 15 amino acids. The germline V gene has CDR1 KGHDR and CDR2 SFDVKD. In nucleotides, the CDR3 is TGTGCCACCAGTAAAGCTAGCGGGGGCCAAGAGACCCAGTACTTC. Translation gives CATSKASGGQETQYF.

The chain has TRBV19 and TRBJ1-1; tentative D call: TRBD1 (5 bases). The V gene's germline CDR1 is LNHDA and CDR2 SQIVND (reference sequence). Trimming took off 4 bases at V and 1 base at J, with 7 bases between the two ends. The CDR3 length is 13 residues. CDR3 in DNA: TGTGCCAGTAGTAAGGGGTCGAACACTGAAGCTTTCTTT. Amino acids: CASSKGSNTEAFF.

The gene calls are TRBV27 and TRBJ2-7, with TRBD2 identical over 11 bases. V lost 4 bases to trimming and J lost 3 bases; unmatched junction nucleotides: 2. This CDR3 has 14 amino acids. The germline CDR1 and CDR2 sequences are MNHEY and SMNVEV (reference sequence). The CDR3 loop reads CASSSTSGSYEQYF. The CDR3 DNA is TGTGCCAGCAGTTCAACTAGCGGGAGCTACGAGCAGTACTTC.

This chain connects TRBV2 to TRBJ2-6; 8 bases agree with TRBD1. This CDR3 is built from 18 residues. Losses at the gene ends were 3 bases for V and 3 bases for J; bases not matched to a gene: 10. Germline CDR1 is SNHLY and CDR2 is FYNNEI. The CDR3 coding sequence is TGTGCCAGCAGTGATTCGGCAGGGGGCGTGAGTGGGGCCAACGTCCTGACTTTC. As protein: CASSDSAGGVSGANVLTF. Full variable domain (rest looked up from reference TRBV2 and TRBJ2-6): EPEVTQTPSHQVTQMGQEVILRCVPISNHLYFYWYRQILGQKVEFLVSFYNNEISEKSEIFDDQFSVERPDGSNFTLKIRSTKLEDSAMYFCASSDSAGGVSGANVLTFGAGSRLTVL.

The rearrangement uses TRBV15 and TRBJ2-1, with D possibly TRBD1 on 6 matching bases. The germline V and J ends were trimmed by 0 bases and 4 bases, with 13 bases remaining between them. The CDR3 length is 16 residues. Germline CDR1 reads LNHNV; CDR2 reads YYDKDF (reference sequence). CDR3 DNA: TGTGCCACCAGCAGAGATGGGGGCCTCTTGTACAATGAGCAGTTCTTC. Translated: CATSRDGGLLYNEQFF. Complete variable domain (other parts from reference TRBV15 and TRBJ2-1): DAMVIQNPRYQVTQFGKPVTLSCSQTLNHNVMYWYQQKSSQAPKLLFHYYDKDFNNEADTPDNFQSRRPNTSFCFLDIRSPGLGDTAMYLCATSRDGGLLYNEQFFGPGTRLTVL.

This clone has just one count. The chain carries TRBV18 and TRBJ2-7, with D unclear. The length of the CDR3 is 13 residues. CDR1 is KGHSH, CDR2 LQKENI, per germline. The V end was cut by 6 bases, the J end by 3 bases, with 12 bases between. The CDR3 DNA reads TGTGCCAGCTCCGAGCTTAAAAGCTACGAGCAGTACTTC. Encoded protein: CASSELKSYEQYF.

The CDR3 DNA reads TGTGCCACCAGCAGAGAGGCGGTAGCAGACGAGCAGTACTTC. This codes for CATSREAVADEQYF. The chain combines TRBV15 with TRBJ2-7; D remains ambiguous. V lost 0 bases and J 5 bases, leaving 11 bases between the germline ends. This CDR3 has 14 residues. Germline assignment: CDR1 LNHNV and CDR2 YYDKDF (reference sequence).

CDR3 DNA sequence: TGTGCCAGTAATACGGGACTAGCTACCGTCGAGCAGTACTTC. Its translation: CASNTGLATVEQYF. This rearrangement joins TRBV19 to TRBJ2-7; TRBD2 matches at 9 bases. The ends lost 7 bases at V and 6 bases at J; junction bases unmatched: 10. CDR1 is LNHDA and CDR2 is SQIVND in the germline V gene (reference sequence). This CDR3 comprises 14 residues.

The chain recombines TRBV28 with TRBJ2-5; D gene unclear. This CDR3 is built from 13 residues. Germline V gene lookup returns CDR1 MDHEN and CDR2 SYDVKM. V was pared by 1 base and J by 1 base, with 4 bases between. CDR3 DNA: TGTGCCAGCAGTTTATACAGCCAAGAGACCCAGTACTTC. Translated, it gives CASSLYSQETQYF. The variable domain in full, with the rest retrieved from reference TRBV28 and TRBJ2-5, is DVKVTQSSRYLVKRTGEKVFLECVQDMDHENMFWYRQDPGLGLRLIYFSYDVKMKEKGDIPEGYSVSREKKERFSLILESASTNQTSMYLCASSLYSQETQYFGPGTRLLVL.

V is TRBV5-5 and J is TRBJ2-1; 8 bases are shared with TRBD1. CDR1 SGHKS and CDR2 YYEKEE come from the germline V gene (reference sequence). This CDR3 has 14 amino acids. V shed 4 bases, J shed 3 bases, and the junction held 3 bases outside the gene matches. CDR3 sequence (DNA): TGTGCCAGCAGCCGGACAGGGTACTACAATGAGCAGTTCTTC. This gives the protein CASSRTGYYNEQFF.